These 24 T cell receptor beta chains came from one sample sequenced in a study of Tregs in tolerant kidney transplant recipients. This table comes from immunoSEQ multiplex PCR, and its TCRdb copy is limited to in-frame clones, with some not included. The specimen's table records 45,000 to 55,000 clones. The sequences come from CD4+ T cells from blood, collected before the transplant. All receptors derive from a human donor who received a combined kidney and bone marrow transplant.

CDR3 bases read: TGTGCCAGTACCCCGACGGACAGTGCGATCACTGAA. It translates to CASTPTDSAITE. The complete CDR3 sequence is CASTPTDSAITEAFF. The V and J genes are TRBV19 and TRBJ1-1; D may be TRBD1 (6 bases). The read finishes 3 residues shy of the CDR3 end, and the germline J gene is used to complete it. Looked up from germline, CDR1 is LNHDA and CDR2 is SQIVND (reference sequence). This CDR3 has 15 amino acids. V lost 7 bases and J 4 bases, leaving 19 bases between the germline ends.

In the case of this clone: The read ends 3 residues shy of where the CDR3 ends; the end is completed using the germline J gene. The rearrangement uses TRBV20-1 and TRBJ1-5, with D maybe TRBD1 (6 bases). From germline, CDR1 is DFQATT and CDR2 SNEGSKA (reference sequence). This CDR3 region has 16 residues. Trimming stripped 4 bases from V and 4 bases from J, with 20 bases between. Here the CDR3 reads CSAKGLGGSSNQPQHF. CDR3 DNA, as far as it was read: TGCAGTGCTAAAGGGTTAGGGGGAAGTTCGAATCAGCCC.

This clone is deemed medium-sized (0.01 to 0.1%) by its frequency. The read comes to an end 3 residues before the CDR3 does, leaving the germline J gene to fill in the end. The same CDR3 is also encoded by other DNA sequences in this sample. V gene TRBV5-1 combines with J gene TRBJ1-1, with 11 bases that match TRBD1. With 3 bases clipped from V and 4 bases from J, the junction kept 2 bases outside the gene matches. Germline V lookup: CDR1 SGHRS, CDR2 YFSETQ. The CDR3 length is 14 residues. The CDR3 region is CASSSGQGATEAFF. CDR3 DNA, as far as it was read: TGCGCCAGCAGCTCAGGACAGGGGGCCACTGAA.

The CDR3: CASSLSGLSGSRTDTQYF. The sequenced CDR3 bases are TGCGCCAGCAGCTTGTCCGGCCTAAGCGGTTCCCGCACAGATACG. The gene calls are TRBV5-1 and TRBJ2-3, with D perhaps matching TRBD2 (5 bases). Coverage ceases 3 residues before the CDR3 finishes, and the germline J gene fills in the end. CDR3 length: 18 amino acids. Per germline, CDR1 SGHRS and CDR2 YFSETQ. V shed 1 base and J shed 1 base, with 19 bases lying between them.

Turning to this clone: The read stops 3 residues short of the end of the CDR3; the missing end is completed from the germline J gene. The chain recombines TRBV5-1 with TRBJ2-7; 13 bases agree with TRBD2. Per the germline V gene, CDR1 is SGHRS and CDR2 is YFSETQ. The CDR3 contains 16 residues. The ends lost 5 bases at V and 2 bases at J; junction bases unmatched: 7. The covered CDR3 bases are TGCGCCAGCAGAGTGGGACTAGCGGGATTCACCTACGAG. Protein sequence: CASRVGLAGFTYE. The complete CDR3 protein is CASRVGLAGFTYEQYF.

On this clone: The read gets to within 3 residues of the CDR3 end, and the germline J gene fills in the rest. The chain has TRBV29-1 and TRBJ2-7; D perhaps matches TRBD2 (5 bases). This CDR3 region has 11 residues. Germline lookup yields CDR1 SQVTM and CDR2 ANQGSEA. V gave up 3 bases and J gave up 6 bases, with 9 bases separating them. The covered CDR3 bases are TGCAGCGTTGAGGTGAGCGGCGAG. Translated: CSVEVSGE. The whole CDR3 protein reads CSVEVSGEQYF.

Comments on this clone: Read data end 3 residues before the CDR3 end; the end is taken from the germline J gene. The chain has TRBV20-1 and TRBJ2-3, with 13 bases matching TRBD2. This CDR3 comprises 15 residues. V shed 5 bases and J 5 bases; nucleotides not matched to a gene: 7. Germline V CDR1 and CDR2: DFQATT, SNEGSKA (reference sequence). The CDR3 protein is CSASGTSGNRDTQYF. The CDR3 DNA, read in part, is TGCAGTGCTTCCGGGACTAGCGGGAACCGAGATACG.

About this clone: Sequencing ends 3 residues short of the CDR3 end; the germline J gene provides the rest. The chain carries TRBV19 and TRBJ2-1; TRBD2 agrees at 11 bases. V was clipped by 2 bases and J by 2 bases; unmatched bases: 2. The CDR3 runs 16 residues. Germline CDR1 LNHDA, CDR2 SQIVND (reference sequence). CDR3: CASSIQGLAAYNEQFF. The part of the CDR3 DNA that was read is TGTGCCAGTAGTATACAGGGACTAGCGGCCTACAATGAG.

Turning to this clone: Read data end 3 residues before the CDR3 end; the end is taken from the germline J gene. The chain has TRBV2 and TRBJ1-2; a possible D gene is TRBD1 (5 bases). Germline loops: CDR1 SNHLY, CDR2 FYNNEI. Trimming shortened V by 6 bases and J by 1 base, and 6 bases separated the two germline ends. The CDR3 covers 12 residues. CDR3 sequence: CASRGDNYGYTF. The part of the CDR3 DNA that was read is TGTGCCAGCAGAGGGGATAACTATGGC.

With regard to this clone: Read coverage stops 3 residues before the CDR3 terminus; the germline J gene supplies the remainder. The rearrangement links TRBV7-2 to TRBJ2-4, with a tentative D call TRBD1 (5 bases). CDR1 and CDR2 (germline): SGHTA, FQGNSA. V lost 11 bases and J 4 bases, leaving 18 bases between the germline ends. The CDR3 consists of 14 residues. The CDR3 loop reads CASSLADIKNIQYF. CDR3 DNA (partial): TGTGCCTCGTCATTGGCGGACATAAAAAACATT.

On this clone itself: The read ends 3 residues shy of where the CDR3 ends; the end is completed using the germline J gene. The rearrangement links TRBV10-2 to TRBJ2-3, with 7 bases lining up with TRBD1. This CDR3 is 15 amino acids long. Germline CDR1 reads WSHSY; CDR2 reads SAAADI. V lost 4 bases to trimming and J lost 2 bases; unmatched junction nucleotides: 6. The CDR3 here is CASSGTGTATDTQYF. The CDR3 bases that were read are TGCGCCAGCAGTGGCACGGGGACAGCCACAGATACG.

Partial CDR3 DNA: TGCAGTGCTAGAATGGGGGCGAGGAATCAGCCC. Translated: CSARMGARNQP. The whole CDR3 reads CSARMGARNQPQHF. The rearrangement links TRBV20-1 to TRBJ1-5; possible D gene TRBD1, 6 bases. The CDR3 extends 3 residues past the end of the read, so its final part is completed from the germline J gene. V gave up 2 bases and J gave up 4 bases, with 12 bases separating them. Germline-derived CDR1 and CDR2 are DFQATT and SNEGSKA (reference sequence). This CDR3 region has 14 residues.

As to this clone: The read gets to within 3 residues of the CDR3 end, and the germline J gene fills in the rest. This chain connects TRBV11-2 to TRBJ2-7; 7 bases map to TRBD2. V shed 3 bases and J 3 bases; nucleotides not matched to a gene: 2. CDR3 length: 13 residues. Per the germline V gene, CDR1 is SGHAT and CDR2 is FQNNGV. Partial CDR3 DNA: TGTGCCAGCAGCTTTGCGGGAGTCTACGAG. It specifies CASSFAGVYE. The full CDR3 reads CASSFAGVYEQYF.

Comment on this clone: The CDR3 end lies 3 residues beyond the end of the read and is filled in from the germline J gene. J is TRBJ2-2 and V is TRBV7-2; tentative D call: TRBD1 (6 bases). The CDR3 has 15 amino acids. The V gene lost 2 bases and the J gene lost 4 bases, with 11 bases spanning the gap. Germline CDR1 and CDR2: SGHTA and FQGNSA. The CDR3 spells CASSLQGIGTGELFF. The CDR3 DNA, read in part, is TGTGCCAGCAGCTTACAGGGGATTGGCACCGGGGAG.

Concerning this clone itself: Read sequence stops 3 residues before the CDR3 end, and the germline J gene provides the missing end. The chain couples TRBV7-2 to TRBJ1-4; 7 nucleotides line up with TRBD1. Trimming removed 1 base from V and 8 bases from J; junction bases left unmatched: 7. Germline V gives CDR1 SGHTA, CDR2 FQGNSA. CDR3 length: 15 amino acids. The part of the CDR3 DNA that was read is TGTGCCAGCAGCTTAGGAGGCAGGGGGGAGGAAAAA. This sequence encodes CASSLGGRGEEK. The CDR3, in full, reads CASSLGGRGEEKLFF.

On this clone: The read finishes 3 residues shy of the CDR3 end, and the germline J gene is used to complete it. The gene calls are TRBV7-2 and TRBJ2-1; TRBD2 agrees at 9 bases. V trimming: 8 bases; J trimming: 0 bases; junction bases outside the gene matches: 5. CDR3 size: 15 residues. Per the germline V gene, CDR1 is SGHTA and CDR2 is FQGNSA. The CDR3 loop is CASASGESSYNEQFF. Partial CDR3 DNA: TGTGCCAGCGCTAGCGGGGAGAGCTCCTACAATGAG.

Worth noting for this clone: The missing CDR3 end, 3 residues past where the read stops, is filled in from the germline J gene. The J gene is TRBJ2-7, the V gene TRBV2; 8 bases fit TRBD1. Germline trimming cut 6 bases from V and 3 bases from J; bases unmatched to any gene: 7. This CDR3 contains 14 residues. Germline V gene sequence: CDR1 SNHLY, CDR2 FYNNEI. The sequenced CDR3 bases are TGTGCCAGCAGGAAGGACAGGGCCTACTACGAG. Translating gives CASRKDRAYYE. The complete CDR3 protein is CASRKDRAYYEQYF.

Note on this clone: The read stops 3 residues short of the end of the CDR3; the missing end is completed from the germline J gene. The chain joins TRBV30 to TRBJ2-2; no firm D call. Germline CDR1 reads GTSNPN; CDR2 reads SVGIG (reference sequence). Trimming shortened V by 0 bases and J by 8 bases, and 4 bases separated the two germline ends. The CDR3 is 11 amino acids. The covered CDR3 bases are TGTGCCTGGAGTGTACTGGGGGAG. This encodes CAWSVLGE. The entire CDR3 protein reads CAWSVLGELFF.

CDR3 bases read: TGTGCCAGCAGCTGGACAGTTAACACTGAA. This encodes CASSWTVNTE. The entire CDR3 is CASSWTVNTEAFF. The V gene is TRBV5-4, the J gene TRBJ1-1, with a possible D match to TRBD1 (6 bases). The DNA ends 3 residues before the CDR3 does, and the rest of the CDR3 is filled in from the germline J gene. The CDR3 loop spans 13 amino acids. Trimming removed 3 bases at V and 2 bases at J, with 8 bases between. The germline V gene has CDR1 SGHNT and CDR2 YYREEE (reference sequence).

Remarks on this clone: The read ends 3 residues before the CDR3 terminus; that terminus is restored from the germline J gene. This chain connects TRBV5-1 to TRBJ1-3, with 7 bases identical to TRBD1. Germline CDR1 is SGHRS and CDR2 is YFSETQ. J lost 4 bases, V lost 4 bases, and 8 bases had no gene match. The CDR3 is made up of 15 amino acids. The covered CDR3 bases are TGCGCCAGCAGCGAACCGGGACAGATGGGAAACACC. Translation: CASSEPGQMGNT. The complete CDR3 protein is CASSEPGQMGNTIYF.

Comments on this clone: Coverage ceases 3 residues before the CDR3 finishes, and the germline J gene fills in the end. This sequence joins TRBV5-5 and TRBJ1-4; 9 positions match TRBD1. Germline V gene data show CDR1 as SGHKS and CDR2 as YYEKEE (reference sequence). V shed 3 bases, J shed 7 bases, and the junction held 4 bases outside the gene matches. CDR3 length: 14 residues. The covered CDR3 bases are TGTGCCAGCAGCTACAGGGGGCCGGGTGAAAAA. Translating gives CASSYRGPGEK. The CDR3, in full, reads CASSYRGPGEKLFF.

Regarding this clone: The CDR3 extends 3 residues past the end of the read, so its final part is completed from the germline J gene. The gene calls are TRBV5-6 and TRBJ1-1, with no clear D. Per the germline V gene, CDR1 is SGHDT and CDR2 is YYEEEE. This CDR3 comprises 13 residues. Trimming pared 0 bases from V and 5 bases from J, leaving 8 bases between. The sequenced CDR3 bases are TGTGCCAGCAGCTTGGACAGTGGGACTGAA. Its protein product is CASSLDSGTE. The whole CDR3 region reads CASSLDSGTEAFF.

As regards this clone: The CDR3 is cut off 3 residues early in the read; its end comes from the germline J gene. The chain couples TRBV20-1 to TRBJ2-1; D not certain. CDR3 length equals 10 residues. Germline CDR1 DFQATT, CDR2 SNEGSKA (reference sequence). The germline V and J ends were trimmed by 3 bases and 9 bases, with 6 bases remaining between them. The chain's CDR3 is CSASRFEQFF. The DNA read from the CDR3 is TGCAGTGCTAGCCGGTTTGAG.

In regard to this clone: The CDR3 extends 3 residues past the end of the read, so its final part is completed from the germline J gene. The gene calls are TRBV7-9 and TRBJ1-6, with unresolved D. CDR1 and CDR2 from the germline V gene are SEHNR and FQNEAQ (reference sequence). The V gene lost 1 base and the J gene lost 9 bases, with 4 bases spanning the gap. The CDR3 has 12 amino acids. The CDR3 loop is CASSLGGSPLHF. The CDR3 DNA, read in part, is TGTGCCAGCAGCTTAGGAGGTTCACCC. The variable domain in full, completed from reference TRBV7-9 and TRBJ1-6, reads DTGVSQNPRHKITKRGQNVTFRCDPISEHNRLYWYRQTLGQGPEFLTYFQNEAQLEKSRLLSDRFSAERPKGSFSTLEIQRTEQGDSAMYLCASSLGGSPLHFGNGTRLTVT.